The 17 T cell receptor beta chains below come from one sample, sequenced in a study of control samples from healthy donors and cancer patients (dated by TCRdb to the early 2020s). The library relied on the immunoSEQ multiplex PCR assay. This immuneACCESS table, as held by TCRdb, lists in-frame sequences with V and J called but not all clones. Of the missing ones, under half trace to an unresolved V gene in checked studies; the others have no known cause. Here the sample has about 170,000 clones; about 87% occur a single time. In total, the top ten clones hold approximately 12% of the sample. Sequencing input: blood. The receptors come from a man under 40 in good health.

The chain carries TRBV6-5 and TRBJ2-7; 7 bases are a match to TRBD2. The V gene end was trimmed by 10 bases and the J gene end by 2 bases; junction bases not matched to a gene: 8. The CDR3 contains 13 residues. Germline V gene data show CDR1 as MNHEY and CDR2 as SVGAGI. CDR3 residues: CATLGEGTYEQYF. The CDR3 nucleotides are TGTGCCACCCTGGGGGAGGGAACCTACGAGCAGTACTTC.

This CDR3 reads CASSDPRGGGYTF. The CDR3, as DNA: TGTGCCAGCAGTGACCCCCGGGGGGGAGGCTACACCTTC. This rearrangement joins TRBV25-1 to TRBJ1-2; D possibly corresponds to TRBD1 (5 bases). This CDR3 has 13 amino acids. Germline V gene sequence: CDR1 MGHDK, CDR2 SYGVNS. V lost 3 bases and J 8 bases, leaving 13 bases between the germline ends.

This clone was observed a few times. The chain recombines TRBV7-3 with TRBJ1-6; D unresolved. Deletions cut 5 bases from V and 12 bases from J, with 11 bases between. CDR1 and CDR2 (germline): SGHTA, FQGTGA. The CDR3 sequence is 12 residues long. CDR3: CASSLDQGPLHF. Here the CDR3 DNA reads TGTGCCAGCAGCCTCGACCAAGGACCCCTCCACTTT.

The V and J genes are TRBV9 and TRBJ2-1; TRBD2 agrees at 10 bases. CDR1 and CDR2 from the germline V gene are SGDLS and YYNGEE. This CDR3 spans 15 amino acids. V lost 0 bases to trimming and J lost 7 bases; unmatched junction nucleotides: 4. The CDR3, as DNA: TGTGCCAGCAGCGTAGGTAGCGGGGGGTGGAATGAGCAGTTCTTC. It specifies CASSVGSGGWNEQFF.

The V and J genes are TRBV14 and TRBJ2-3; 10 bases align to TRBD2. CDR3 length: 17 amino acids. The germline gives CDR1 SGHDN, CDR2 FVKESK. Trimming cost V 3 bases and J 2 bases; bases outside gene matches: 8. The CDR3 coding sequence is TGTGCCAGCAGCCAGTCCTTACTAGCGGGGCTCACAGATACGCAGTATTTT. This translates into CASSQSLLAGLTDTQYF.

The chain combines TRBV5-4 with TRBJ1-2, with TRBD1 as a possible D gene (5 bases). CDR1 and CDR2 from the germline V gene are SGHNT and YYREEE (reference sequence). V lost 1 base to trimming and J lost 3 bases, with 10 bases between them. The CDR3 covers 14 residues. The CDR3 is CASSLPQGDYGYTF. The CDR3 bases are TGTGCCAGCAGCTTGCCGCAGGGTGACTATGGCTACACCTTC.

This rearrangement joins TRBV3-1 (or the pseudogene TRBV3-2) to TRBJ2-7; D is unresolved. V lost 1 base, J lost 5 bases, and 6 bases lay in between. Per the germline V gene, CDR1 is LGHDT and CDR2 is YNNKEL (reference sequence). The CDR3 runs to 12 residues. Here the CDR3 reads CASSQAQNEQYF. In DNA form, the CDR3 reads TGTGCCAGCAGCCAAGCCCAGAACGAGCAGTACTTC.

The chain combines TRBV5-8 with TRBJ2-2; 10 nucleotides align to TRBD1. The V segment lost 5 bases and the J segment 3 bases; nucleotides outside the gene matches: 7. The CDR3 loop spans 16 amino acids. Germline V gives CDR1 SGHTS, CDR2 YDEGEE. As DNA, the CDR3 is TGTGCCAGCAGGCGTCGACAGGGGGCTGACACCGGGGAGCTGTTTTTT. Protein: CASRRRQGADTGELFF.

The chain combines TRBV27 with TRBJ1-1; tentative D call: TRBD1 (5 bases). Germline CDR1 and CDR2: MNHEY and SMNVEV (reference sequence). This CDR3 comprises 13 residues. V lost 5 bases to trimming and J lost 4 bases, with 11 bases between them. As DNA, the CDR3 is TGTGCCAGCAGTGTAAGACAGCTCACTGAAGCTTTCTTT. It specifies CASSVRQLTEAFF.

This chain joins TRBV7-2 and TRBJ2-3; TRBD2 matches 9 bases. The V segment lost 2 bases and the J segment 5 bases; nucleotides outside the gene matches: 11. The germline V gene has CDR1 SGHTA and CDR2 FQGNSA. The CDR3 consists of 17 residues. The CDR3 nucleotides read TGTGCCAGCAGCTTACGACAAGGCGGGAGGGCCTTAGATACGCAGTATTTT. Its translation is CASSLRQGGRALDTQYF. Full variable domain (missing parts from reference TRBV7-2 and TRBJ2-3): GAGVSQSPSNKVTEKGKDVELRCDPISGHTALYWYRQSLGQGLEFLIYFQGNSAPDKSGLPSDRFSAERTGGSVSTLTIQRTQQEDSAVYLCASSLRQGGRALDTQYFGPGTRLTVL.

The CDR3 DNA is TGTGCCAGCAGTTACCATGGGGCGGGGAACACTGAAGCTTTCTTT. Residues: CASSYHGAGNTEAFF. This rearrangement joins TRBV6-6 to TRBJ1-1, with D tentatively TRBD1 (5 bases). In germline, CDR1 is MNHNY, CDR2 SVGAGI (reference sequence). V was cut by 2 bases and J by 1 base, with 11 bases left in between. The CDR3 contains 15 residues.

V is TRBV5-1 and J is TRBJ2-3, with TRBD2 identical over 11 bases. V gave up 2 bases and J gave up 5 bases; unmatched junction bases: 4. The CDR3 loop spans 15 amino acids. CDR1 and CDR2 from the germline V gene are SGHRS and YFSETQ. CDR3 nucleotides: TGCGCCAGCAGCTTTAGCGGGAGGGCCGGAGATACGCAGTATTTT. Encoded protein: CASSFSGRAGDTQYF.

In DNA form, the CDR3 reads TGTGCCAGCAGTTATAGCGGTCAGCCCCAGCATTTT. It is translated as CASSYSGQPQHF. V gene TRBV12-3 or TRBV12-4 combines with J gene TRBJ1-5; D remains unclear. V was cut by 4 bases and J by 6 bases, with 7 bases left in between. CDR3 length: 12 amino acids.

Only one count was recorded for this clone. The chain carries TRBV28 and TRBJ2-7; a possible D gene is TRBD1 (5 bases). The ends were cut back, 10 bases at V and 5 bases at J, with 27 bases in the middle. The CDR3 is made up of 16 amino acids. Germline lookup yields CDR1 MDHEN and CDR2 SYDVKM. CDR3 nucleotide sequence: TGTGCCACCACGCGACAGCTAACAACTCTGAGGAACGAGCAGTACTTC. Amino acid sequence: CATTRQLTTLRNEQYF.

The chain has TRBV5-1 and TRBJ1-1; no reliable D call. V lost 0 bases to trimming and J lost 0 bases, with 12 bases between them. The germline V gene has CDR1 SGHRS and CDR2 YFSETQ. The CDR3 extends over 16 amino acids. The chain's CDR3 is CASSLGTSSMNTEAFF. For the CDR3, the DNA is TGCGCCAGCAGCTTGGGAACTTCATCCATGAACACTGAAGCTTTCTTT.

This chain links TRBV27 with TRBJ1-5, with a tentative D call TRBD1 (6 bases). The CDR3 length is 14 residues. The germline V gene has CDR1 MNHEY and CDR2 SMNVEV (reference sequence). Trimming took off 5 bases at V and 3 bases at J, with 11 bases between the two ends. The CDR3, as DNA: TGTGCCAGCAGTCCCGGACAGTACAATCAGCCCCAGCATTTT. Translation gives CASSPGQYNQPQHF.

In DNA form, the CDR3 reads TGTGCCAGCTCACCCATGGAGGGTAGCACCGGGGAGCTGTTTTTT. This translates into CASSPMEGSTGELFF. The gene calls are TRBV18 and TRBJ2-2; maybe TRBD2 (6 bases). This CDR3 has 15 residues. Germline loops: CDR1 KGHSH, CDR2 LQKENI. V gave up 3 bases and J gave up 4 bases, with 12 bases separating them.